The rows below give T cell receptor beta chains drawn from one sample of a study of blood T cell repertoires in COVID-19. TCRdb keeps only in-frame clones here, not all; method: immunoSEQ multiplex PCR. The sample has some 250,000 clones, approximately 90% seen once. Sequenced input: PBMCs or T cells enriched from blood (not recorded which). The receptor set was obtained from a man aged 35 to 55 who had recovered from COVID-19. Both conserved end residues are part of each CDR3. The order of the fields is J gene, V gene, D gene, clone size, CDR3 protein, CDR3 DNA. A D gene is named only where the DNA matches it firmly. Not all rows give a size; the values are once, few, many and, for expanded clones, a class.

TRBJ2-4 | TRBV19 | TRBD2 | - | CASRSGSGVKNIQYF | TGTGCCAGCCGATCGGGTAGCGGGGTAAAAAACATTCAGTACTTC
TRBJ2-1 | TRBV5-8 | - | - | CASTRGSLTYNEQFF | TGTGCCAGCACCCGGGGGAGTCTCACTTACAATGAGCAGTTCTTC
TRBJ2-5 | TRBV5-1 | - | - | CASSLRETWETQYF | TGCGCCAGCAGCTTGCGGGAGACGTGGGAGACCCAGTACTTC
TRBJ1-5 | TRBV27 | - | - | CASSLQIRGRQHF | TGTGCCAGCAGTTTACAGATCAGGGGCCGTCAGCATTTT
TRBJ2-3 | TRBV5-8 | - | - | CASSLVAVQGADTQYF | TGTGCCAGCAGCTTGGTGGCTGTCCAGGGCGCAGATACGCAGTATTTT
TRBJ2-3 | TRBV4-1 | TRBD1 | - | CASSPRQGAADTQYF | TGCGCCAGCAGCCCCCGACAGGGAGCGGCAGATACGCAGTATTTT
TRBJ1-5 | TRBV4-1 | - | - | CASSRTRSNQPQHF | TGCGCCAGCAGCCGGACACGGAGCAATCAGCCCCAGCATTTT
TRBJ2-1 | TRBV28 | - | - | CASSLTPAAYNEQFF | TGTGCCAGCAGTTTGACCCCAGCGGCATACAATGAGCAGTTCTTC
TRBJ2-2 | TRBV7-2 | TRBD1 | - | CASTVWGQGNTGELFF | TGTGCCAGCACCGTTTGGGGACAGGGCAACACCGGGGAGCTGTTTTTT
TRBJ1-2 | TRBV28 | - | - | CASRAPGMPNYGYTF | TGTGCCAGCAGAGCTCCAGGGATGCCGAACTATGGCTACACCTTC
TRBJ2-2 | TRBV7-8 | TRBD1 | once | CASSLPGQGNTGELFF | TGTGCCAGCAGCCTCCCGGGACAGGGAAACACCGGGGAGCTGTTTTTT
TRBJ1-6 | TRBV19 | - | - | CASSETGGSYNSPLHF | TGTGCCAGTAGTGAGACAGGAGGCTCCTATAATTCACCCCTCCACTTT
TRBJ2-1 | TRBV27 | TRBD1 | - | CASNWGQGARNEQFF | TGTGCCAGCAATTGGGGACAGGGGGCGCGTAATGAGCAGTTCTTC
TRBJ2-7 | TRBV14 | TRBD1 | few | CASSQNRGSSYEQYF | TGTGCCAGCAGCCAAAACAGGGGGAGCTCCTACGAGCAGTACTTC
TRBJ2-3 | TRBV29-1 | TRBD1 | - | CSVLRQGAADTQYF | TGCAGCGTCTTAAGACAGGGGGCAGCAGATACGCAGTATTTT
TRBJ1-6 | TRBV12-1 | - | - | CASSAEPPRTDKGNSPLHF | TGTGCCAGCAGCGCCGAACCCCCAAGGACGGACAAAGGTAATTCACCCCTCCACTTT
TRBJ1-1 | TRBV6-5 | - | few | CASSSLYTEAFF | TGTGCCAGCAGTTCCCTGTACACTGAAGCTTTCTTT
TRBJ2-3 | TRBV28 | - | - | CASRSNLGTDTQYF | TGTGCCAGCAGGAGTAACTTGGGCACAGATACGCAGTATTTT
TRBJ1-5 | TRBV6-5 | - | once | CASSRRDTNQPQHF | TGTGCCAGCAGTCGCCGGGACACCAATCAGCCCCAGCATTTT
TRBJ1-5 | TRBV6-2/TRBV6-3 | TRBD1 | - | CASSKTGGGSNQPQHF | TGTGCCAGCAGTAAGACAGGGGGCGGCAGCAATCAGCCCCAGCATTTT
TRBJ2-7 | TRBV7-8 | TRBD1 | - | CASSPRTGGILYEQYF | TGTGCCAGCAGCCCTAGGACAGGGGGCATACTCTACGAGCAGTACTTC
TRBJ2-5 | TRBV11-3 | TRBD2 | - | CASSLEGLAGEARETQYF | TGTGCCAGCAGCTTAGAGGGACTAGCGGGCGAAGCGAGGGAGACCCAGTACTTC
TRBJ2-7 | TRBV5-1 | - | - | CASSLRPSQGGYEQYF | TGCGCCAGCAGCTTGCGTCCCTCTCAGGGTGGCTACGAGCAGTACTTC
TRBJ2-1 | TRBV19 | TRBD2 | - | CASRSGIASYNEQFF | TGTGCCAGTAGAAGCGGGATTGCGTCCTACAATGAGCAGTTCTTC
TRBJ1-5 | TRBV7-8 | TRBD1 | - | CASSLGGTAIQPQHF | TGTGCCAGCAGCTTAGGAGGGACAGCAATTCAGCCCCAGCATTTT
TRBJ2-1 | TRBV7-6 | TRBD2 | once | CASSFLAGSYNEQFF | TGTGCCAGCAGCTTCCTAGCGGGCTCCTACAATGAGCAGTTCTTC
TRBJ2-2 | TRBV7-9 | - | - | CASSSRGGAAGELFF | TGTGCCAGCAGCTCCAGAGGGGGGGCCGCCGGGGAGCTGTTTTTT
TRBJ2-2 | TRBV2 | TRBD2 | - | CATTSTSGRIGTGELFF | TGTGCCACCACGAGTACTAGCGGGAGAATCGGGACCGGGGAGCTGTTTTTT
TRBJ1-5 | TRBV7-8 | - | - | CASSPNRAPFGNQPQHF | TGTGCCAGCAGCCCGAACAGGGCGCCCTTTGGCAATCAGCCCCAGCATTTT
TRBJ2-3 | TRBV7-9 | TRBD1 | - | CASSNRGRGSGTDTQYF | TGTGCCAGCAGCAACAGGGGGCGCGGATCTGGCACAGATACGCAGTATTTT
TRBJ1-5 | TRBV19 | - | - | CASSPSTPYQPQHF | TGTGCCAGTAGCCCTAGTACACCGTATCAGCCCCAGCATTTT
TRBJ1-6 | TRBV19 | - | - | CASSMIQSPLHF | TGTGCCAGTAGTATGATTCAGTCACCCCTCCACTTT
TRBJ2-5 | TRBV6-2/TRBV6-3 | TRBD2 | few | CASSSGTPGRVAQYF | TGTGCCAGCAGCTCTGGGACTCCGGGGAGGGTGGCCCAGTACTTC
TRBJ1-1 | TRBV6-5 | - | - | CASSQTTGNTEAFF | TGTGCCAGCAGTCAAACGACAGGGAACACTGAAGCTTTCTTT
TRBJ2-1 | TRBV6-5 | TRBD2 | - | CAVGRLASYNEQFF | TGTGCCGTTGGGCGACTAGCGAGTTACAATGAGCAGTTCTTC
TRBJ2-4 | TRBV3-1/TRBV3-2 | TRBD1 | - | CASSQATGGGVKNIQYF | TGTGCCAGCAGCCAAGCCACAGGGGGCGGGGTCAAAAACATTCAGTACTTC
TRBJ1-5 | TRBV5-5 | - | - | CASSLSSNQPQHF | TGTGCCAGCAGCTTGTCAAGCAATCAGCCCCAGCATTTT
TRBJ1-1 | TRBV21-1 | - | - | CASSKVGTGGYYTEAFF | TGTGCCAGCAGCAAAGTAGGGACGGGGGGCTACTACACTGAAGCTTTCTTT
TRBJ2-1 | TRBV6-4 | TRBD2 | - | CASSVLAANNEQFF | TGTGCCAGCAGTGTTCTAGCGGCAAACAATGAGCAGTTCTTC
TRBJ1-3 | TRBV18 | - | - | CASSSSTGLQNTIYF | TGTGCCAGCTCATCGAGCACAGGGCTACAAAACACCATATATTTT
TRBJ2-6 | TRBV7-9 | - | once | CASSLAAGANVLTF | TGTGCCAGCAGCTTGGCTGCTGGGGCCAACGTCCTGACTTTC
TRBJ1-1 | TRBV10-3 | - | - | CAAGQLNTEAFF | TGTGCCGCCGGACAGTTGAACACTGAAGCTTTCTTT
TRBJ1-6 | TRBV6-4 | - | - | CASGAEINSPLHF | TGTGCCAGCGGGGCAGAAATAAATTCACCCCTCCACTTT